The entry that follows covers one T cell receptor (beta chain) sequence. Other DNA sequences within the sample encode an identical CDR3. This sample is drawn from a study of cytomegalovirus exposure and HLA in healthy donors. Trimming took 2 bases from V and 4 from J, leaving 2 bases between them. Per the germline V gene, CDR1 is MDHEN and CDR2 is SYDVKM. CDR3 length: 11 residues. Use of 60 Vbeta and 13 Jbeta primers characterized the PCR. Some clones are missing from TCRdb's copy, which holds only in-frame ones; the method was immunoSEQ multiplex PCR. The sample includes about 93,000 clones, 82% of them seen just once.

This clonotype originated in a man aged 45-60 years in good health and CMV-seronegative. The chain employs TRBV28 and TRBJ2-5; D call uncertain. Material: PBMCs. The CDR3: CASSLRETQYF. Here the CDR3 DNA reads TGTGCCAGCAGTTTACGAGAGACCCAGTACTTC. The whole variable domain, filled in from reference TRBV28 and TRBJ2-5, reads DVKVTQSSRYLVKRTGEKVFLECVQDMDHENMFWYRQDPGLGLRLIYFSYDVKMKEKGDIPEGYSVSREKKERFSLILESASTNQTSMYLCASSLRETQYFGPGTRLLVL.